This TCR beta chain stems from a study of cytomegalovirus exposure and HLA in healthy donors. TCRdb keeps only in-frame clones here, not all; method: immunoSEQ multiplex PCR. The table lists 120,000 to 150,000 clones, 88% of them singletons. This CDR3 has 14 residues. Unmatched junction bases numbered 10, after V lost 4 bases and J lost 9 bases. The germline gives CDR1 SGHRS, CDR2 YFSETQ. Sequencing was carried out using PBMCs. The receptor's source is a woman between 18 and 30 years old in good health and CMV-seropositive. The gene calls are TRBV5-1 and TRBJ2-7, with 10 bases matching TRBD2. CDR3 residues: CASSQAGGPFGQYF. In DNA form, the CDR3 reads TGCGCCAGCAGCCAAGCGGGAGGGCCGTTCGGGCAGTACTTC.